This T cell receptor (beta chain) was profiled in a study of regulatory T cells in long-lasting Graves disease. Time point here: newly diagnosed GD, antithyroid drugs for less than 3 months. PBMC RNA served as the TCR library source. CDR3 length: 13 residues. Germline V gene sequence: CDR1 GTSNPN, CDR2 SVGIG (reference sequence). Both iRepertoire HTBI primers and Arm-PCR of CDR3 regions were used to build the TCR beta libraries. TCRdb itself ran the multiplex PCR reads through MiXCR, one entry per CDR3 protein. The table shows approximately 540,000 distinct CDR3 sequences, with around 11% occurring only once. To note about this clonotype: A much larger clone differs by one base, so this may be a read error.

In addition, the sample was reused for a study of T cells in Graves' hyperthyroidism and ophthalmopathy. That work adds: First-round RT-PCR of the TCR CDR3 relied on the HTBI primer set.

The TCR originated in a woman under 40 with Graves disease. This rearrangement joins TRBV30 to TRBJ1-5; possible D gene TRBD1, 6 bases. The sequences come from peripheral blood mononuclear cells (PBMCs), collected at new diagnosis, from a patient treated with antithyroid drugs. As DNA, the CDR3 is TGTGCCTGGAGTGTCGGGGGCGGACAGCCCCGGCATTTT. Its protein is CAWSVGGGQPRHF.